One sample yielded the 22 T cell receptor beta chains listed below, sequenced in a study of molecular identifiers for immune sequencing clone quantification. TCRdb used MiXCR to reprocess the PCR reads, holding one entry per CDR3 protein. Of around 470,000 distinct CDR3 sequences listed, about 25% are singletons. The sequenced material came from naive CD8+ T cells from blood, with Jurkat cell RNA spiked in. The subset: FACS-sorted CD8+CD4-CCR7+CD45RA+ naive T cells. The receptors stem from a human donor in good health. Some libraries in this study had Jurkat cell RNA spiked in.

This clonotype was counted many times. This sequence joins TRBV27 and TRBJ2-1; TRBD2 agrees at 9 bases. After removal of 6 bases from V and 9 bases from J, the junction contained 9 bases not matched to a gene. The CDR3 loop spans 14 amino acids. The germline gives CDR1 MNHEY, CDR2 SMNVEV (reference sequence). The chain's CDR3 is CASRRGGGAPEQFF. In nucleotides, the CDR3 is TGTGCCAGCAGGAGGGGCGGGGGGGCCCCTGAGCAGTTCTTC.

This clonotype has only a few counts. This rearrangement joins TRBV7-9 to TRBJ2-7; 9 nucleotides align to TRBD1. The trim removed 3 bases at V and 3 bases at J, leaving 9 bases unmatched. The CDR3 length is 16 residues. Germline values: CDR1 SEHNR, CDR2 FQNEAQ (reference sequence). CDR3 amino acids: CASSFITGTGIYEQYF. CDR3 DNA sequence: TGTGCCAGCAGCTTTATAACCGGGACAGGGATCTACGAGCAGTACTTC.

The rearrangement uses TRBV6-2 or TRBV6-3 and TRBJ2-3, with 7 positions matching TRBD2. CDR3 length equals 13 residues. Germline loops: CDR1 MNHEY, CDR2 SVGEGT. After removal of 6 bases from V and 11 bases from J, the junction contained 11 bases not matched to a gene. The CDR3 coding sequence is TGTGCCAGCAGCCCGCGCCGGGACTACGAGCAGTATTTT. This gives the protein CASSPRRDYEQYF.

As to this clonotype: A read error may be the cause here, since a much bigger clone is one base away. The final CDR3 position lacks the conserved phenylalanine or tryptophan, pointing to a likely read error. V and J are TRBV29-1 and TRBJ2-3, with 7 bases identical to TRBD2. The CDR3 is 15 amino acids. Germline CDR1 SQVTM, CDR2 ANQGSEA. J gave up 3 bases and V 1 base, and 7 bases lay outside the gene matches. CDR3 loop: CSVEGGLGETDTQYS. CDR3 nucleotides: TGCAGCGTTGAAGGCGGACTAGGGGAAACAGATACGCAGTATTCT.

This clonotype was detected only a few times. V usage is TRBV28 and J usage is TRBJ1-3; TRBD1 might be the D (6 bases). The germline V and J ends were trimmed by 0 bases and 4 bases, with 10 bases remaining between them. Germline V gives CDR1 MDHEN, CDR2 SYDVKM. This CDR3 region has 15 residues. DNA for the CDR3: TGTGCCAGCAGTTTATGGTCGGGGGCAGGAAACACCATATATTTT. It translates to CASSLWSGAGNTIYF.

This clonotype was seen only once. At one boundary the junction diverges from the germline segment, which might be a read error. The chain couples TRBV20-1 to TRBJ2-7; D uncertain. The CDR3 covers 12 residues. From germline, CDR1 is DFQATT and CDR2 SNEGSKA (reference sequence). CDR3 DNA: TGCAGTGCTGCCAACGGAGAGGCCGAGCGGTACTTC. Its translation is CSAANGEAERYF.

Notes on this clonotype: A much larger clone differs from this one at a single base, so this may be a read error. V is TRBV7-9 and J is TRBJ2-5; 7 bases line up with TRBD1. CDR1 is SEHNR and CDR2 is FQNEAQ in the germline V gene (reference sequence). The CDR3 length is 14 residues. Written as DNA, the CDR3 is TGTGCCAGCAGCTTGGACAGGAGCCAAGAGATCCAGTACTTC. Translation: CASSLDRSQEIQYF.

Many counts were recorded for this clonotype. The J gene is TRBJ2-3, the V gene TRBV12-3 or TRBV12-4; the match to TRBD2 covers 10 bases. V shed 2 bases, J shed 3 bases, and the junction held 5 bases outside the gene matches. The CDR3 extends over 16 amino acids. The CDR3 spells CASSLSLAGVTDTQYF. The CDR3 bases are TGTGCCAGCAGTTTATCTCTAGCGGGGGTGACAGATACGCAGTATTTT.

This rearrangement joins TRBV9 to TRBJ1-1; D is uncertain. CDR1 SGDLS and CDR2 YYNGEE come from the germline V gene. V was pared by 0 bases and J by 7 bases, with 10 bases between. The CDR3 runs to 13 residues. CDR3 bases: TGTGCCAGCAGCGTAGGGCTGGCAGTTGAAGCTTTCTTT. Encoded protein: CASSVGLAVEAFF. Drawing the rest from reference TRBV9 and TRBJ1-1, the complete variable domain is DSGVTQTPKHLITATGQRVTLRCSPRSGDLSVYWYQQSLDQGLQFLIQYYNGEERAKGNILERFSAQQFPDLHSELNLSSLELGDSALYFCASSVGLAVEAFFGQGTRLTVV.

This clonotype has a handful of counts. J is TRBJ2-7 and V is TRBV19, with D hard to call. The CDR3 consists of 15 residues. Germline assignment: CDR1 LNHDA and CDR2 SQIVND (reference sequence). V lost 0 bases and J 7 bases, leaving 16 bases between the germline ends. The CDR3, as DNA: TGTGCCAGTAGTATAGATCACGGAATCCGTACGGAGCAGTACTTC. As protein: CASSIDHGIRTEQYF.

Comments on this clonotype: One junction end does not reproduce the germline sequence, and a read error may be involved. The V and J genes are TRBV11-2 and TRBJ1-1; D uncertain. Looked up from germline, CDR1 is SGHAT and CDR2 is FQNNGV. The CDR3 runs 12 residues. The CDR3 DNA sequence: TGTGCCAGCAGCCCCCACAGCCCTGAGGCTTTCTTT. Encoded protein: CASSPHSPEAFF.

About this clonotype: This sequence may be a read error, since a much larger clone differs from it by one base. The J gene is TRBJ1-5, the V gene TRBV6-5, with TRBD1 matching over 7 bases. In germline, CDR1 is MNHEY, CDR2 SVGAGI. The junction had 5 bases not matched to a gene; V was cut back by 4 bases and J by 5 bases. The CDR3 consists of 14 residues. The CDR3 reads CASSCRQGHQPQHF. CDR3 in DNA: TGTGCCAGCAGTTGCCGACAGGGCCATCAGCCCCAGCATTTT.

In regard to this clonotype: A read error may account for a junction end that differs from germline. The rearrangement uses TRBV19 and TRBJ2-7, with 9 bases identical to TRBD1. The CDR3 length is 14 residues. Germline V gene lookup returns CDR1 LNHDA and CDR2 SQIVND (reference sequence). The CDR3 DNA reads as TGTGCCAGTAGTCCAGGACAGGGGACCTACCAGCAGTACTTC. Translating it yields CASSPGQGTYQQYF.

The rearrangement joins TRBV20-1 to TRBJ2-3; 9 nucleotides line up with TRBD1. CDR3 length: 15 amino acids. From germline, CDR1 is DFQATT and CDR2 SNEGSKA (reference sequence). J gave up 5 bases and V 0 bases, and 6 bases lay outside the gene matches. CDR3 DNA: TGCAGTGCTAGAGATGTGGGACAGGGAGGAGATACGCAGTATTTT. It encodes CSARDVGQGGDTQYF.

This clonotype was picked up many times. This sequence joins TRBV27 and TRBJ1-2, with D perhaps matching TRBD1 (5 bases). With 5 bases removed from V and 4 bases from J, the gap between germline ends came to 11 bases. The CDR3 is made up of 13 amino acids. Germline loops: CDR1 MNHEY, CDR2 SMNVEV (reference sequence). CDR3 region: CASSPGRGYGYTF. CDR3 nucleotide sequence: TGTGCCAGCAGTCCTGGAAGGGGCTATGGCTACACCTTC.

In the case of this clonotype: A much larger clone lies one base from this, so it may be a read error. V is TRBV28 and J is TRBJ2-7; unclear D gene. Germline CDR1 and CDR2: MDHEN and SYDVKM. The CDR3 consists of 12 residues. This chain's CDR3 is CASSFRLYELYF. In DNA form, the CDR3 reads TGTGCCAGCAGTTTCCGGCTTTACGAGCTGTACTTC.

The chain has TRBV6-6 and TRBJ1-4; D may be TRBD1 (6 bases). The CDR3 contains 14 residues. Germline CDR1 reads MNHNY; CDR2 reads SVGAGI (reference sequence). The germline V and J ends were trimmed by 6 bases and 5 bases, with 13 bases remaining between them. CDR3 coding DNA: TGTGCCAGCAGCGAAGACAGGACGAATGAAAAACTGTTTTTT. Protein sequence: CASSEDRTNEKLFF.

Concerning this clonotype: This may arise from a read error, as a much more abundant clone is one base away. The conserved final phenylalanine or tryptophan is absent from the CDR3, which likely points to a read error. CDR3 sequence reads: CASSLGTGDTEAFY. DNA for the CDR3: TGTGCCAGCAGCCTAGGGACAGGAGACACTGAAGCTTTCTAT. The V gene is TRBV7-6, the J gene TRBJ1-1, with 8 nucleotides matching TRBD1. Losses at the gene ends were 5 bases for V and 3 bases for J; bases not matched to a gene: 5. Per the germline V gene, CDR1 is SGHVS and CDR2 is FNYEAQ. CDR3 length: 14 amino acids.

Points on this clonotype: This may be a read error, as it is one base from a much larger clone. This chain connects TRBV7-6 to TRBJ2-3; 7 bases are a match to TRBD1. The CDR3 runs 12 residues. The germline gives CDR1 SGHVS, CDR2 FNYEAQ. CDR3 coding DNA: TGTGCCAGCACCGGGACAGCAGATACGCCGTATTTT. Protein product: CASTGTADTPYF.

The chain recombines TRBV4-3 with TRBJ2-3, with D maybe TRBD1 (5 bases). V was trimmed by 0 bases and J by 1 base, leaving 11 bases between them. There are 16 residues in the CDR3. The germline V gene has CDR1 LGHNA and CDR2 YSLEER. As DNA, the CDR3 is TGCGCCAGCAGCCAAGACAGGGCCCGGGGCACAGATACGCAGTATTTT. Amino acids: CASSQDRARGTDTQYF.

About this clonotype itself: The conserved phenylalanine or tryptophan normally closing the CDR3 is absent here, so this likely arose from a read error. The V and J genes are TRBV20-1 and TRBJ2-7; D gene uncertain. V lost 2 bases and J lost 3, with 5 bases in between. CDR1 is DFQATT, CDR2 SNEGSKA, per germline (reference sequence). This CDR3 contains 11 residues. CDR3 bases: TGCAGTGCTAGAATGGGCTACGAGCAGTACTAC. It yields the protein CSARMGYEQYY.

The chain joins TRBV29-1 to TRBJ1-1; D is ambiguous. The CDR3 is made up of 13 amino acids. Trimming stripped 0 bases from V and 4 bases from J, with 9 bases between. The V gene's germline CDR1 is SQVTM and CDR2 ANQGSEA. In DNA form, the CDR3 reads TGCAGCGTTGAAGAGGTGGGGTCCACTGAAGCTTTCTTT. This sequence encodes CSVEEVGSTEAFF.